One TCR beta chain is described in this entry. TCR beta from blood CD8+ and CD4+ T cells was sequenced. Negative magnetic isolation gave CD8+ and CD4+ cells; FACS enriched CD8+ TEMRA. Random-hexamer reverse transcription was applied to roughly 0.5 to 1 ug RNA. A multiplex approach, immunoSEQ multiplex PCR, amplified TCR beta CDR3 across 54 Vbeta and 13 Jbeta. In TCRdb, the immunoSEQ multiplex PCR reads were re-called with MiXCR into one record per CDR3 protein. The sample has around 280,000 distinct CDR3 sequences, around 84% seen once. The entry originates in a study of CD8 T cells in Susac syndrome. The germline CDR1 and CDR2 sequences are KGHDR and SFDVKD. Germline trimming cut 7 bases from V and 5 bases from J; bases unmatched to any gene: 14. The CDR3 is 16 amino acids.

The sequence was collected from a human donor with multiple sclerosis. The sequenced sample consisted of CD8+ T cells from PBMCs. V and J are TRBV24-1 and TRBJ2-7; 9 bases agree with TRBD1. The CDR3 DNA reads as TGTGCCACCAGGACCCCCCGGGACAGGGTCATCCACGAGCAGTACTTC. Its protein product is CATRTPRDRVIHEQYF.